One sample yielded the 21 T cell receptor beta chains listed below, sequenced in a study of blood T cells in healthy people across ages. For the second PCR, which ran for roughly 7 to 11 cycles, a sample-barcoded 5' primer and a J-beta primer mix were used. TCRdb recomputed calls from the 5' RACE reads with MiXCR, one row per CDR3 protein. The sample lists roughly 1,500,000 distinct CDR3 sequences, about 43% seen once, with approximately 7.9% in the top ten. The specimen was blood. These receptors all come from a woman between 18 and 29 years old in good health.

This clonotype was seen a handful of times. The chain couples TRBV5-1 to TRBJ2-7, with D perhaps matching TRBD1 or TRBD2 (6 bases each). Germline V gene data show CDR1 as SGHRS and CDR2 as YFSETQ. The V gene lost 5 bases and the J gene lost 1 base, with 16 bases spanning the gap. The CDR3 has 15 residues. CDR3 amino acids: CASSAGHLSSYEQYF. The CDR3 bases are TGCGCCAGCAGTGCGGGACACCTTTCTTCCTACGAGCAGTACTTC.

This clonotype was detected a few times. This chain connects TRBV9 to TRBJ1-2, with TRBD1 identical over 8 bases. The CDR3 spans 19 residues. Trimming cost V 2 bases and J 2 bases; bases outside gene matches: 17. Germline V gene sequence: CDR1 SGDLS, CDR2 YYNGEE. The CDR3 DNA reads TGTGCCAGCAGCGTCGACGACAGGGGCCCTCGGACCTCCAACTATGGCTACACCTTC. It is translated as CASSVDDRGPRTSNYGYTF.

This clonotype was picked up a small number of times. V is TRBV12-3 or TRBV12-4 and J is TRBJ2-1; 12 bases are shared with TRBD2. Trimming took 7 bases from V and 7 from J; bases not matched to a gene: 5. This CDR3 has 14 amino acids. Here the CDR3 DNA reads TGTGCCAGCACGACTAGCGGGGGTGCGAATGAGCAGTTCTTC. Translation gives CASTTSGGANEQFF.

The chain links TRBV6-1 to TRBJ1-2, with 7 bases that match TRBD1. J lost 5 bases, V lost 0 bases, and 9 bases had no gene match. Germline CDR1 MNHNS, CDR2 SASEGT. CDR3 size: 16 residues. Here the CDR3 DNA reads TGTGCCAGCAGTGAAGCAGGACAGGAGTCGGGGTATGGCTACACCTTC. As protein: CASSEAGQESGYGYTF.

CDR3 in amino acids: CSAFRDRAYEQYF. The DNA of the CDR3 is TGCAGTGCTTTCCGGGACAGGGCCTACGAGCAGTACTTC. This chain joins TRBV20-1 and TRBJ2-7; TRBD1 agrees at 9 bases. Germline-derived CDR1 and CDR2 are DFQATT and SNEGSKA (reference sequence). V was pared by 5 bases and J by 2 bases, with 4 bases of the junction left unmatched. This CDR3 region has 13 residues.

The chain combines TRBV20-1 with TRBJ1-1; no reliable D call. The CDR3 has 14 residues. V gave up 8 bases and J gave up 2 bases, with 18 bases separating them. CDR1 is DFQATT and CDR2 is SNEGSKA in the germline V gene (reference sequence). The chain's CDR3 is CSPKGGGPNTEAFF. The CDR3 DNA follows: TGCAGTCCCAAGGGAGGAGGACCTAACACTGAAGCTTTCTTT.

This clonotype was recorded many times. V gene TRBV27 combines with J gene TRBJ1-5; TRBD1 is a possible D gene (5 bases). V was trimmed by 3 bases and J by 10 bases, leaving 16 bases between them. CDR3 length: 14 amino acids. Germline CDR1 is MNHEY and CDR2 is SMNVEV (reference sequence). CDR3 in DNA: TGTGCCAGCAGTTTCTCCCGGGACTTAGCCCCCCAGCATTTT. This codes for CASSFSRDLAPQHF.

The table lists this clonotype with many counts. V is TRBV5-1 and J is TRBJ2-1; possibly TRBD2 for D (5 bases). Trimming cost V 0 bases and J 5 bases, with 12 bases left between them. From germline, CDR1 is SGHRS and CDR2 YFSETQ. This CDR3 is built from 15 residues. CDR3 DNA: TGCGCCAGCAGCTTGGTAGCGAGCCTTAACAATGAGCAGTTCTTC. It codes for CASSLVASLNNEQFF.

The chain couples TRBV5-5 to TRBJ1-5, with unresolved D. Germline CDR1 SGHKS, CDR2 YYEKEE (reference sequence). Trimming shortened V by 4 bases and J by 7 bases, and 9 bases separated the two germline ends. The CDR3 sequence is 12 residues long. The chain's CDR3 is CASSLWEQPQHF. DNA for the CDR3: TGTGCCAGCAGCCTTTGGGAGCAGCCCCAGCATTTT. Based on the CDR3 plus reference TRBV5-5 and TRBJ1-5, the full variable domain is DAGVTQSPTHLIKTRGQQVTLRCSPISGHKSVSWYQQVLGQGPQFIFQYYEKEERGRGNFPDRFSARQFPNYSSELNVNALLLGDSALYLCASSLWEQPQHFGDGTRLSIL.

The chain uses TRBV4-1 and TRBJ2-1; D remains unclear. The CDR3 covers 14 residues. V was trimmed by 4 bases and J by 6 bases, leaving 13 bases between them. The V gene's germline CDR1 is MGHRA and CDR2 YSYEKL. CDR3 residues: CASSPPSRVNEQFF. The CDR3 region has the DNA TGCGCCAGCAGCCCCCCTTCCCGGGTCAATGAGCAGTTCTTC.

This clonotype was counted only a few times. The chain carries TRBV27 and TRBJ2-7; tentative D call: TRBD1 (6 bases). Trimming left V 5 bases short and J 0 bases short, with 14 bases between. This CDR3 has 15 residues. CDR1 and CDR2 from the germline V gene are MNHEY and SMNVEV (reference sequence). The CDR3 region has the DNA TGTGCCAGCAGTCCGGGACACTCCGGCTCCTACGAGCAGTACTTC. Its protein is CASSPGHSGSYEQYF.

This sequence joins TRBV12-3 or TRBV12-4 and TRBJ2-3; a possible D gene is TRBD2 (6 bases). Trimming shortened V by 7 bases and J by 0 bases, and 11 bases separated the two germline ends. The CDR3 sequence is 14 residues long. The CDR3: CASTRGTSTDTQYF. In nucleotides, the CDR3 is TGTGCCAGCACCCGAGGGACTAGCACAGATACGCAGTATTTT.

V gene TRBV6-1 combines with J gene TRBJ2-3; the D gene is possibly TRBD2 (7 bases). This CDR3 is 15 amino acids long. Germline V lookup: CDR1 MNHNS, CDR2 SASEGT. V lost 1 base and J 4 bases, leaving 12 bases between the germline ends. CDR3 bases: TGTGCCAGCAGTGAAGTGGGAGGGGGGTCAGATACGCAGTATTTT. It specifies CASSEVGGGSDTQYF.

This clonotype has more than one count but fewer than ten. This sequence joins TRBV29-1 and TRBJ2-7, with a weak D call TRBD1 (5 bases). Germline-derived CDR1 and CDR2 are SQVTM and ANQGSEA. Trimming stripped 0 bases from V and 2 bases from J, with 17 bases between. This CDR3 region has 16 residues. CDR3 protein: CSVEDWFGIGAYEQYF. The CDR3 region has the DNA TGCAGCGTTGAAGATTGGTTTGGTATAGGGGCCTACGAGCAGTACTTC.

CDR3 protein: CAISGFEGPPGELFF. Here the CDR3 DNA reads TGTGCCATCAGTGGATTCGAAGGGCCCCCCGGGGAGCTGTTTTTT. The chain combines TRBV10-3 with TRBJ2-2; D remains unclear. V lost 4 bases and J 6 bases, leaving 15 bases between the germline ends. Germline loops: CDR1 ENHRY, CDR2 SYGVKD. The CDR3 has 15 amino acids.

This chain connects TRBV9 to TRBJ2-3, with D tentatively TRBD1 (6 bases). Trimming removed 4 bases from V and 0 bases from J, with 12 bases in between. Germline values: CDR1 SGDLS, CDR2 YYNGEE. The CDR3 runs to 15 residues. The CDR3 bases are TGTGCCAGCAGCCCACAGGGAGCTAGCACAGATACGCAGTATTTT. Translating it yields CASSPQGASTDTQYF.

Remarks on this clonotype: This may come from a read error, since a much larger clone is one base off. The CDR3 is CASSQGQGAADTQYF. For the CDR3, the DNA is TGCGCCAGCAGCCAAGGACAGGGGGCGGCAGATACGCAGTATTTT. The chain employs TRBV4-1 and TRBJ2-3, with 10 bases aligning to TRBD1. From germline, CDR1 is MGHRA and CDR2 YSYEKL. This CDR3 region has 15 residues. V shed 1 base, J shed 4 bases, and the junction held 2 bases outside the gene matches.

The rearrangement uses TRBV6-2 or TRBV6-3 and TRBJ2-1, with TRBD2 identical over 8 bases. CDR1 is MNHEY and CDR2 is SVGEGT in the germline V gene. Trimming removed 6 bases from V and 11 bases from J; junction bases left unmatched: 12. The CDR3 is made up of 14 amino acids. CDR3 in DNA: TGTGCCAGCAGCTCCGCGACTAGCGTAACGAAGCAGTTCTTC. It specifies CASSSATSVTKQFF.

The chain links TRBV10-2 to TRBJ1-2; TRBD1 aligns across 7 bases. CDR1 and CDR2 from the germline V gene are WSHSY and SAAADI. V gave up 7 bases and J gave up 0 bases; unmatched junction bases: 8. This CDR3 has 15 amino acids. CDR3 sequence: CASNSDRPTNYGYTF. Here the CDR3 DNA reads TGCGCCAGCAATTCGGACAGGCCTACTAACTATGGCTACACCTTC.

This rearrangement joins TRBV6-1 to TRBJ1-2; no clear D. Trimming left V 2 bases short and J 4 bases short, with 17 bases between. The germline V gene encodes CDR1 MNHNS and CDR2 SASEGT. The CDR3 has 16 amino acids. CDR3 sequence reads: CASSESKFGNLYGYTF. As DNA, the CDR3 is TGTGCCAGCAGTGAATCGAAATTTGGCAACCTCTATGGCTACACCTTC.

The CDR3 DNA sequence: TGTGCCAGCAGCTTGTCAACTAGCGGGGTTTACGAGCAGTACTTC. Protein sequence: CASSLSTSGVYEQYF. The chain has TRBV7-8 and TRBJ2-7; 10 nucleotides align to TRBD2. The CDR3 runs 15 residues. Trimming took 3 bases from V and 4 from J; bases not matched to a gene: 6. Germline V gene data show CDR1 as SGHVS and CDR2 as FQNEAQ. Full variable domain (missing parts from reference TRBV7-8 and TRBJ2-7): GAGVSQSPRYKVAKRGQDVALRCDPISGHVSLFWYQQALGQGPEFLTYFQNEAQLDKSGLPSDRFFAERPEGSVSTLKIQRTQQEDSAVYLCASSLSTSGVYEQYFGPGTRLTVT.